This T cell receptor beta chain appears in the sequencing data of a study of sequential checkpoint blockade in melanoma. As for the study in general: Maintenance nivolumab came after either treatment sequence.

Noted treatment: randomized to nivolumab then ipilimumab (arm A) or the reverse (arm B). None of the patients previously received DNA-damaging chemotherapy. TCRdb's copy holds only in-frame clones and misses some; the assay was immunoSEQ multiplex PCR. The sample lists about 37,000 clones, roughly 32% occurring once. The germline V gene encodes CDR1 MDHEN and CDR2 SYDVKM. The CDR3 runs to 14 residues. The V end was cut by 6 bases, the J end by 2 bases, with 13 bases between. Sequencing was performed on tumor tissue (inferred from file names), taken from a patient given nivolumab and ipilimumab in sequence. The receptor was isolated from a human donor with melanoma. This chain links TRBV28 with TRBJ1-2; D uncertain. The CDR3 loop reads CASRPHDLNYGYTF. For the CDR3, the DNA is TGTGCCAGCAGGCCCCATGACCTGAACTATGGCTACACCTTC.